Listed here are 6 T cell receptor beta chains from one sample, sequenced in a study of cytomegalovirus exposure and HLA in healthy donors. The primer mix had 60 Vbeta and 13 Jbeta primers. Sequencing used immunoSEQ multiplex PCR; TCRdb keeps in-frame clones, though not all of them. Of about 52,000 clones in the sample, 55% to 85% are singletons; the top ten hold around 10%. Material for sequencing was PBMCs. All receptors derive from a woman between 50 and 59 years old in good health and CMV-seronegative.

The rearrangement uses TRBV9 and TRBJ1-1; D gene unclear. The CDR3 runs 14 residues. Trimming removed 2 bases at V and 0 bases at J, with 8 bases between. Germline values: CDR1 SGDLS, CDR2 YYNGEE. The CDR3, as DNA: TGTGCCAGCAGCGTTAACAGCATGAACACTGAAGCTTTCTTT. As protein: CASSVNSMNTEAFF.

CDR3: CASSEAYQPQHF. Here the CDR3 DNA reads TGTGCCAGCAGCGAGGCCTATCAGCCCCAGCATTTT. The rearrangement uses TRBV7-2 and TRBJ1-5; the D is unclear. Germline assignment: CDR1 SGHTA and CDR2 FQGNSA. Trimming pared 5 bases from V and 5 bases from J, leaving 7 bases between. This CDR3 comprises 12 residues.

The chain uses TRBV19 and TRBJ2-3; 7 nucleotides agree with TRBD2. The V and J ends lost 6 bases and 4 bases, in that order; junction bases with no gene match: 10. CDR1 LNHDA and CDR2 SQIVND come from the germline V gene (reference sequence). This CDR3 spans 15 amino acids. The CDR3 loop is CASRATGGSADTQYF. The CDR3 nucleotides read TGTGCCAGTAGGGCGACGGGAGGTAGTGCAGATACGCAGTATTTT.

This clone occurred a few times. The rearrangement joins TRBV7-9 to TRBJ2-5; TRBD2 matches 8 bases. Germline assignment: CDR1 SEHNR and CDR2 FQNEAQ (reference sequence). V lost 3 bases and J lost 6; bases outside the gene matches: 9. This CDR3 contains 15 residues. DNA for the CDR3: TGTGCCAGCAGCTTCCCGGGGGGGCCTGGTAAGACCCAGTACTTC. Protein product: CASSFPGGPGKTQYF.

This clone was seen once. The chain carries TRBV9 and TRBJ2-7, with D maybe TRBD2 (6 bases). This CDR3 contains 17 residues. Trimming left V 0 bases short and J 2 bases short, with 18 bases between. Germline CDR1 and CDR2: SGDLS and YYNGEE. This CDR3 is CASSVAELGGEPYEQYF. The DNA of the CDR3 is TGTGCCAGCAGCGTAGCAGAGCTCGGCGGGGAGCCCTACGAGCAGTACTTC.

In its sample, this clone was seen a few times. This chain uses TRBV6-5 with TRBJ1-2; 7 bases fit TRBD1. The CDR3 totals 14 residues. Germline CDR1 is MNHEY and CDR2 is SVGAGI. The trim removed 1 base at V and 7 bases at J, leaving 6 bases unmatched. Here the CDR3 DNA reads TGTGCCAGCAGTTACTTCAGGGGGGACGCTGGCTACACCTTC. Its translation is CASSYFRGDAGYTF.